This T cell receptor beta chain stems from a study of metastatic and nonmetastatic thyroid tumors. Study-wide context: Comparison of repertoires was carried out across blood and tumor or nodule tissue from malignant and benign thyroid patients. Findings and caveats of the study: In both blood and tumor samples, TCR beta diversity was reported significantly higher for malignant than benign nodules.

Using MiXCR, TCRdb re-called clones from the PCR reads. The data show tens of thousands of clones, 20% to 25% seen once. CDR3 length: 12 residues. Germline assignment: CDR1 LNHNV and CDR2 YYDKDF (reference sequence). The V gene end was trimmed by 8 bases and the J gene end by 4 bases; junction bases not matched to a gene: 2. Ahead of thyroid surgery, no patient had received treatment of any kind. This clone was counted a few times. The antigen is unknown. Sequenced sample: blood. The sequence derives from a female donor with papillary thyroid cancer or a benign thyroid nodule (not recorded which). Some clones in this sample may be carry-over from other donors' samples. The V call is TRBV15, the J call TRBJ2-3; 8 bases are shared with TRBD2. In DNA, the CDR3 is TGTGCCACCCAGCGGGAGTCAGATACGCAGTATTTT. Amino acid sequence: CATQRESDTQYF. The whole variable domain, remainder taken from reference TRBV15 and TRBJ2-3, is DAMVIQNPRYQVTQFGKPVTLSCSQTLNHNVMYWYQQKSSQAPKLLFHYYDKDFNNEADTPDNFQSRRPNTSFCFLDIRSPGLGDTAMYLCATQRESDTQYFGPGTRLTVL.